The sequence of this TCR beta chain was determined in a study of cytomegalovirus exposure and HLA in healthy donors (dated by TCRdb to between 2016 and 2019). At the level of the whole study: An earlier analysis of 587 of the donors reported 250 to 300 Gb of sequence data and 117 million unique TCR beta sequences from about 200 million T cells. An early release that covered approximately 600 HLA-typed donors contained around 300 gigabases of sequencing data and roughly 84 million unique TCR sequences. Among the roughly 390 genotyped donors, about 83% belonged to the genetic ancestry cluster associated with self-reported Caucasian donors. The study aimed to test whether cataloging public T cell receptors could reveal signatures of past pathogen exposure. Using immunosequencing, the study profiled T cell repertoires from 500 to 800 subjects and related those repertoires to cytomegalovirus serostatus. In addition to the first cohort of 666 subjects, a separate validation cohort of some 120 different subjects was used. To predict cytomegalovirus infection status, the study combined high-throughput TCR immunosequencing, statistical association of individual TCRs with disease status, and machine learning. A later analysis re-examined previously published TCR beta repertoires from around 670 donors and added high-resolution HLA genotyping to investigate patterns of TCR occurrence. Rather than drawing on any new phenotypic data, the later analysis identified candidate immune exposures from TCR beta sequences and the way those sequences occurred across donors. An earlier analysis of approximately 640 of the donors applied high-throughput TCR beta sequencing to assess whether each TCR beta V gene segment acted as functional or pseudogenic. Donor age, sex, ethnicity and CMV serostatus were collected together with the repertoire data. In a later genetic analysis, genome-wide SNP genotypes for about 55% of the roughly 670 donors were used, and that subset was treated as a discovery cohort. Every discovery cohort repertoire had been produced on one sequencing platform. Both class I and class II loci were covered by HLA typing, at four-digit resolution. The number of donors typed differed by locus, with 629-630 for A, B, C, DRB1 and DQB1, more than 500 for DQA1, under 610 for DPA1, and some 470 for DPB1. A handful of DR-DQ haplotypes were treated as single units for association and clustering because of strong linkage in the cohort. Across 398 genotyped donors of the cohort, an average of roughly 200,000 unique TCR beta nucleotide sequences per donor were sequenced, and roughly a sixth of those sequences were non-productive.

The cohort was made up of several hundred healthy bone marrow donors. Cohort members were all nominally healthy when sampled, although unrecorded immune exposures were likely present. The donor was CMV seropositive and belonged to the group of around 300 seropositive cohort members. A peripheral blood sample was provided by each donor, and peripheral blood mononuclear cells were used for TCR beta sequencing. Genomic DNA was extracted from the blood cell samples with the Qiagen DNeasy Blood Extraction Kit. The full study reports these points: A later analysis found that most CMV-associated TCR beta chains appeared HLA-restricted, with HLA associations seemingly driven largely by CMV exposure. The sequencing pipeline was judged likely to have produced a cluster of highly shared sequence variants as a technical artifact. Immune exposure information for the cohort was limited to CMV serostatus. In both the original and validation cohorts, the classifier was reported to diagnose cytomegalovirus status with high specificity and sensitivity. Because counts were too low, some 17 rarely observed V segments, including chromosome 9 orphons, were left out of the earlier analysis of 587 of the donors. This cohort had only TCR beta chains sequenced, and the lack of alpha or paired-chain data limited which features could be detected. In the study, about 150 TCR beta chains were listed as associated with cytomegalovirus. HLA typing was unavailable for some donors at each locus, so association tests used only the typed subset. In a later analysis, HLA-associated TCR beta chains were found to be more clonally expanded and to have lower generation probabilities than equally common non-associated chains. The 87-base-pair reads could not distinguish some IMGT-functional V segments, including TRBV6-2 and TRBV6-3, so those segments were excluded. In an earlier analysis of 450 to 750 of the donors, most TCR beta V segments appeared in productive rearrangements about 90% or about 30% of the time, broadly matching IMGT annotations. Presence/absence analyses assumed roughly uniform sequencing depth across donors, an assumption that may not hold. In a later analysis, several top co-occurrence clusters were reported to appear linked to parvovirus B19, influenza, CMV and Epstein-Barr virus. Correlated functional status among segregating V segments might be attributable to linkage disequilibrium, but an unknown experimental factor could not be ruled out. In a later analysis, 16,951 TCR beta sequences were associated with specific HLA alleles at a false discovery rate of 0.05. In a later analysis, the rate of TCR association differed among HLA loci, with DRB1 alleles having the most associated TCRs and HLA-C alleles having the fewest. It was suggested by the authors that the approach could potentially be generalized to other disease states and immunological phenotypes. While some public TCRs were present in many individuals, most TCR sequences turned up only very rarely across donors. In vitro tests confirmed that a few of the cytomegalovirus-associated TCR beta chains recognize cytomegalovirus antigens. V-gene and J-gene trimming of TCR beta chains was associated with a missense DCLRE1C variant in a later genetic analysis, and the association was replicated in an independent cohort. Strong co-occurrence of HLA alleles, especially DR and DQ, made assigning TCR associations to individual alleles difficult. A further reported finding was that TCR beta sequences accurately predicted the HLA-A and HLA-B alleles for most subjects in the first cohort. A later genetic analysis reported fewer N-insertions in productive TCRs among donors in an Asian-associated ancestry cluster than the roughly 720-donor mean.

Turning to this clone: It has no known antigen specificity. No qualities accompany the bases; no much larger clone lies one base away.

As encoded in the germline V gene (reference sequence), CDR1 is LNHNV while CDR2 is YYDKDF. The CDR3 contains 17 residues, cysteine and phenylalanine counted. The sequence is cut down to CDR3 DNA, 51 bases in frame from base 1. V is pared back by 4 bases and J by 0 bases, with 13 bases lying between the germline termini. Libraries were prepared through the immunoSEQ multiplex PCR assay. The multiplex PCR relied on a mix of 60 forward primers for TCR Vbeta segments and 13 reverse primers for TCR Jbeta segments. Amplification of the CDR3 region of rearranged TCR beta genes was performed with a multiplex PCR assay on genomic DNA. Amplified TCR beta libraries were sequenced as 87-base-pair reads on the Illumina HiSeq System. Per the source publication's procedure: Across the roughly 670 repertoires, a later analysis counted 80 million or so unique TCR beta chains, some 11 million of which were shared by at least two donors. Raw reads were error-corrected and collapsed into unique sequences with a nearest-neighbor algorithm that merged closely related sequences to remove PCR and sequencing errors. Alignment of CDR3 sequences to IMGT reference sequences was used to assign V, D and J gene segments. For a sequence to be retained, a match of at least six nucleotides to both a V gene segment and a J gene segment was required. Rearrangements were classified as productive when the CDR3 lacked stop codons and remained in frame with V and J, and all other rearrangements were classified as non-productive. Following IMGT convention, CDR3 was defined as the stretch from the second conserved V-encoded cysteine up to the conserved J-encoded phenylalanine. The earlier analysis of a few hundred of the donors excluded any sequence lacking an unambiguous match to a single V gene segment. An earlier analysis of 450 to 650 of the donors called V segments functional above 56.7% productive rearrangements and segregating when the between-donor standard deviation exceeded 5%. A statistical classification framework was built for diagnosing cytomegalovirus status from the catalog of TCR beta chain sequences. In a later analysis, TCR nucleotide sequences were compared against IMGT/GENE-DB human TR gene sequences so that V and J genes could be assigned. A later analysis assigned CDR3 sequences and most-parsimonious VDJ recombination scenarios with the TCRdist pipeline. A later analysis defined each TCR beta chain by its CDR3 amino acid sequence plus V-gene family, and excluded reads lacking a unique V-gene family. A later analysis removed several hundred highly shared, low-generation-probability nucleotide sequences to deal with suspected cross-contamination and a sequencing artifact. In a later analysis, a clonal expansion index was calculated for each public chain from normalized within-repertoire ranks of inferred template counts. In a later analysis, generation probabilities were computed with a VDJ recombination model fitted to out-of-frame rearrangements, and the resulting probabilities were checked against IGoR. Hypergeometric tests were used in a later analysis to score TCR-TCR, TCR-HLA and TCR-CMV co-occurrence, with a repertoire-size bias correction applied to the TCR pairs. A later analysis estimated false discovery rates by permuting HLA or CMV assignments 20 times. In a later analysis, co-occurring TCRs were grouped using DBSCAN, with TCRdist sequence similarity added in when clustering inside HLA-allele-positive subsets. Co-occurrence clustering excluded repertoires with fewer than 30,000 or more than 120,000 public chains, plus five with anomalous nucleotide sharing. TCRdb holds this immuneACCESS table with in-frame rearrangements only. Some clones are missing; in checked studies, unresolved V genes explain under half, and the rest has no known cause. The V and J calls and clone size are taken from that table; D and trimming were inferred from the DNA. This sample has tens of thousands of clones in its table, and more than 75% of those were observed once. The top ten clonotypes cover 23% of the sample.

The clonotype was recovered from a woman in her 50s in good health and CMV-seropositive. The sample comprised PBMCs. Recombination connected TRBV15 to TRBJ1-6; the D gene is possibly TRBD1, with 6 bases matching. The CDR3 reads CATSTDRLGSYNSPLHF. At the DNA level, the sequence is TGTGCCACCAGCACAGACAGGCTGGGCTCCTATAATTCACCCCTCCACTTT.